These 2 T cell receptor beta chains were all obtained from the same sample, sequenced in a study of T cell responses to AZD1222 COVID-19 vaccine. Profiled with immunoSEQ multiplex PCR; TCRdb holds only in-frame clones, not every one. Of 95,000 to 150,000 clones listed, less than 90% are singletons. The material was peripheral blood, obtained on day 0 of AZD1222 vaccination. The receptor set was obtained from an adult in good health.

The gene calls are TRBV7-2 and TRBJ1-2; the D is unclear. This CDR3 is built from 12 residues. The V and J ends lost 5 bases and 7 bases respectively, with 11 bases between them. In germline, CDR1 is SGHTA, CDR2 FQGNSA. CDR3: CASSQAGVGYTF. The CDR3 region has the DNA TGTGCCAGCAGCCAGGCGGGAGTTGGCTACACCTTC.

CDR3 nucleotides: TGTGCCTGGAGTGTTAGAGGAGATCAGCCCCAGCATTTT. It is translated as CAWSVRGDQPQHF. The chain has TRBV30 and TRBJ1-5; D is unclear. Trimming shortened V by 0 bases and J by 5 bases, and 8 bases separated the two germline ends. The length of the CDR3 is 13 residues. Germline values: CDR1 GTSNPN, CDR2 SVGIG (reference sequence).